These 5 T cell receptor beta chains were all obtained from the same sample, sequenced in a study of T cell clonality in common variable immunodeficiency. Produced via immunoSEQ multiplex PCR; TCRdb's table is partial and in-frame only. Listed here are 40,000 to 55,000 clones without any singletons, the top ten holding about 6%. Material: peripheral blood mononuclear cells. Source of these receptors: a person aged 18-70 years in good health.

This clone was detected ten times or more. The read falls 3 residues short of the CDR3 end, and the missing part is taken from the germline J gene. The rearrangement joins TRBV6-2 or TRBV6-3 to TRBJ2-3, with 7 bases aligning to TRBD2. Germline CDR1 reads MNHEY; CDR2 reads SVGEGT. The CDR3 spans 17 residues. Trimming took 0 bases from V and 3 from J; bases not matched to a gene: 9. The sequenced CDR3 bases are TGTGCCAGCAGTTACTCGGGCCGGGGGGTCGTTACAGATACG. Translating gives CASSYSGRGVVTDT. The full CDR3 is CASSYSGRGVVTDTQYF.

This clone has at least ten counts. CDR3 DNA (partial): TGTGCCAGCAGTCCCGGACAGGGCGGGAGCTATGGC. Protein: CASSPGQGGSYG. The full CDR3 reads CASSPGQGGSYGYTF. V usage is TRBV6-4 and J usage is TRBJ1-2; 8 bases agree with TRBD1. With the read ending 3 residues before the CDR3 end, the germline J gene is used to fill in that end. The CDR3 covers 15 residues. CDR1 MRHNA and CDR2 SNTAGT come from the germline V gene. V gave up 5 bases and J gave up 4 bases; unmatched junction bases: 9.

This clone was detected many times. Read sequence stops 3 residues before the CDR3 end, and the germline J gene provides the missing end. The genes are TRBV5-1 and TRBJ2-2; tentative D call: TRBD1 (5 bases). Germline-derived CDR1 and CDR2 are SGHRS and YFSETQ. The CDR3 extends over 17 amino acids. CDR3 DNA (partial): TGCGCCAGCAGCTTGGATGTAGTGGGGCAGGTTAATGAAAAG. This codes for CASSLDVVGQVNEK. The CDR3 in its entirety is CASSLDVVGQVNEKLFF.

This clone occurred many times. The read ends 3 residues early relative to the CDR3; the germline J gene fills the gap. The chain joins TRBV10-3 to TRBJ2-7; 11 nucleotides align to TRBD2. Per germline, CDR1 ENHRY and CDR2 SYGVKD. The junction had 10 bases not matched to a gene; V was cut back by 6 bases and J by 6 bases. The CDR3 contains 15 residues. The part of the CDR3 DNA that was read is TGTGCCATCAGAAACACCGGGACTAGCGGATCCGAG. This sequence encodes CAIRNTGTSGSE. The entire CDR3 sequence reads CAIRNTGTSGSEQYF.

This clone was counted many times. The observed sequence ends 3 residues before the CDR3 terminus, with the missing tail filled in from the germline J gene. This chain joins TRBV7-6 and TRBJ2-5; 9 nucleotides match TRBD2. The CDR3 covers 16 residues. In germline, CDR1 is SGHVS, CDR2 FNYEAQ. Trimming took 7 bases from V and 5 from J; bases not matched to a gene: 14. Incomplete CDR3 DNA: TGTGCCAGCACCGTCCTAGCGGGAACCGGGGGGGAGACC. Protein: CASTVLAGTGGET. The entire CDR3 protein reads CASTVLAGTGGETQYF.